This T cell receptor (beta chain) derives from a study of T cell changes during pregnancy in multiple sclerosis. Method: immunoSEQ multiplex PCR; TCRdb's copy keeps in-frame clones and lacks some. The sample has 34,000 or so clones; over 75% are singletons. CDR1 and CDR2 from the germline V gene are LNHDA and SQIVND (reference sequence). The trim removed 8 bases at V and 9 bases at J, leaving 7 bases unmatched. CDR3 size: 12 residues. The material was CD8+ T cells from peripheral blood mononuclear cells, obtained before pregnancy. This chain uses TRBV19 with TRBJ2-1; the match to TRBD2 covers 7 bases. The clonotype was recovered from a female donor with multiple sclerosis, enrolled in a pregnancy study. As DNA, the CDR3 is TGTGCCAGTTGTACAGGCGGGGGTGAGCAGTTCTTC. This sequence encodes CASCTGGGEQFF.